One and the same sample provided the 26 T cell receptor beta chains below, sequenced in a study of OX40 agonist ivuxolimab in advanced cancers. Libraries were built with the immunoSEQ multiplex PCR assay. TCRdb took over this immuneACCESS table, retaining in-frame rearrangements with V and J assigned. Such tables are incomplete; in checked studies, under half of the missing clones stem from an unresolved V gene, and the remainder is unexplained. The sample table records tens of thousands of clones; about 91% of these occur just once. The ten largest clones represent roughly 0.5% of the sample. The sequenced sample was CD4+ or CD8+ T cells sorted from blood, obtained in a trial of the OX40 agonist ivuxolimab. These receptor sequences come from an adult with an advanced solid tumor such as melanoma, head and neck, liver or kidney cancer.

The chain joins TRBV4-2 to TRBJ2-1; D remains ambiguous. This CDR3 spans 15 amino acids. The germline CDR1 and CDR2 sequences are LGHNA and YNFKEQ. The V and J ends lost 2 bases and 9 bases respectively, with 17 bases between them. CDR3 in amino acids: CASSQSTNDPFEQFF. The CDR3 DNA reads TGTGCCAGCAGCCAATCGACAAATGATCCTTTTGAGCAGTTCTTC.

V is TRBV14 and J is TRBJ1-5, with 7 positions matching TRBD1. Germline V gene data show CDR1 as SGHDN and CDR2 as FVKESK. The CDR3 consists of 18 residues. With V trimmed by 4 bases and J by 0 bases, 12 bases remained unmatched. The CDR3 sequence is CASSPKLDRDYSNQPQHF. The CDR3 DNA reads as TGTGCCAGCAGCCCGAAACTAGACAGGGACTATAGCAATCAGCCCCAGCATTTT.

The J gene is TRBJ2-7, the V gene TRBV5-4; D unresolved. V was shortened by 1 base and J by 0 bases, with 14 bases between the two germline ends. Germline CDR1 SGHNT, CDR2 YYREEE (reference sequence). CDR3 length equals 16 residues. This chain's CDR3 is CASSLRLLGSSYEQYF. For the CDR3, the DNA is TGTGCCAGCAGCTTGCGGTTGCTCGGTAGCTCCTACGAGCAGTACTTC.

The V gene is TRBV10-1, the J gene TRBJ2-3; 7 bases align to TRBD2. Germline-derived CDR1 and CDR2 are WNHNN and SYGVQD (reference sequence). V was clipped by 3 bases and J by 3 bases; unmatched bases: 3. This CDR3 spans 14 amino acids. DNA for the CDR3: TGCGCCAGCAGTGATGCGGGAGTGACAGATACGCAGTATTTT. This codes for CASSDAGVTDTQYF.

The genes are TRBV7-9 and TRBJ2-3, with 11 nucleotides matching TRBD2. Unmatched junction bases numbered 11, after V lost 2 bases and J lost 4 bases. The CDR3 extends over 18 amino acids. Germline loops: CDR1 SEHNR, CDR2 FQNEAQ (reference sequence). CDR3 DNA sequence: TGTGCCAGCAGCTTACCCCGTAATAGCGGGGGGGCCTCAGATACGCAGTATTTT. Translating it yields CASSLPRNSGGASDTQYF.

CDR3 sequence (DNA): TGTGCCAGACAACCGGGACAGGGGGATACGCAGTATTTT. It encodes CARQPGQGDTQYF. This chain joins TRBV2 and TRBJ2-3, with 10 nucleotides matching TRBD1. Germline loops: CDR1 SNHLY, CDR2 FYNNEI. V was pared by 9 bases and J by 6 bases, with 6 bases of the junction left unmatched. The CDR3 consists of 13 residues.

The sample holds one count of this clone. V is TRBV10-1 and J is TRBJ2-5, with 10 bases identical to TRBD2. V was clipped by 3 bases and J by 5 bases; unmatched bases: 6. The CDR3 is 15 amino acids. Germline V gene lookup returns CDR1 WNHNN and CDR2 SYGVQD (reference sequence). The CDR3 region has the DNA TGCGCCAGCAGTGAAAGCGGGGGGGCCGGTGAGACCCAGTACTTC. Its translation: CASSESGGAGETQYF.

This sequence joins TRBV12-5 and TRBJ2-1; D might be TRBD1 (6 bases). V lost 9 bases to trimming and J lost 6 bases, with 18 bases between them. The CDR3 is 14 amino acids. CDR1 LGHNT and CDR2 FRNRAP come from the germline V gene. The DNA of the CDR3 is TGTGCTAGCCGGACCCCCTTGGGGGCCAATGAGCAGTTCTTC. This codes for CASRTPLGANEQFF.

CDR3 region: CASRRDSAGSEQFF. CDR3 DNA: TGTGCCAGCAGGAGGGACTCGGCGGGGAGTGAGCAGTTCTTC. The rearrangement links TRBV11-2 to TRBJ2-1, with D possibly TRBD2 on 6 matching bases. In germline, CDR1 is SGHAT, CDR2 FQNNGV. The CDR3 loop spans 14 amino acids. V was cut by 6 bases and J by 9 bases, with 18 bases left in between.

This clone was recorded a few times. The chain combines TRBV2 with TRBJ1-5; D is uncertain. The CDR3 loop spans 15 amino acids. From germline, CDR1 is SNHLY and CDR2 FYNNEI. Trimming took off 1 base at V and 4 bases at J, with 11 bases between the two ends. The CDR3 region has the DNA TGTGCCAGCAGTGAAGGGGCTTCTGGAAATCAGCCCCAGCATTTT. Translation gives CASSEGASGNQPQHF.

V gene TRBV21-1 combines with J gene TRBJ2-7; TRBD2, the table's D call, lacks a check against the DNA. TRBV21-1 constitutes a pseudogene. The CDR3 runs 14 residues. The CDR3 DNA reads as TGTGCCAGCAGCACTTACGGGGGGACCCACGAGCAGTACTTC. Protein sequence: CASSTYGGTHEQYF.

This clone was observed once. The chain is built from TRBV18 and TRBJ2-7, with D uncertain. CDR3 length equals 13 residues. The germline V gene encodes CDR1 KGHSH and CDR2 LQKENI. Trimming took 1 base from V and 2 from J, leaving 6 bases between them. This CDR3 reads CASSPLGTYEQYF. The CDR3 bases are TGTGCCAGCTCACCACTTGGGACCTACGAGCAGTACTTC. The full variable domain, rest sourced from reference TRBV18 and TRBJ2-7, is NAGVMQNPRHLVRRRGQEARLRCSPMKGHSHVYWYRQLPEEGLKFMVYLQKENIIDESGMPKERFSAEFPKEGPSILRIQQVVRGDSAAYFCASSPLGTYEQYFGPGTRLTVT.

The V call is TRBV5-6, the J call TRBJ2-7, with D perhaps TRBD1 (5 bases). The CDR3 contains 13 residues. Germline V CDR1 and CDR2: SGHDT, YYEEEE. The V end lost 1 base, the J end lost 5 bases, and 10 bases lay between the germline ends. For the CDR3, the DNA is TGTGCCAGCAGCTTGCGGGCAGGGAACGAGCAGTACTTC. This gives the protein CASSLRAGNEQYF.

The chain couples TRBV7-9 to TRBJ2-1; either TRBD1 or TRBD2 may supply D (6 bases each). The V gene's germline CDR1 is SEHNR and CDR2 FQNEAQ (reference sequence). V was clipped by 5 bases and J by 4 bases, with 18 bases between them. This CDR3 is built from 16 residues. The CDR3 sequence: CASSPGGGHDYNEQFF. CDR3 in DNA: TGTGCCAGCAGCCCTGGAGGGGGACATGATTACAATGAGCAGTTCTTC.

The CDR3 here is CAWSDQNSPLHF. The CDR3 DNA reads TGTGCCTGGAGCGATCAAAATTCACCCCTCCACTTT. The chain has TRBV30 and TRBJ1-6; D is unresolved. The germline CDR1 and CDR2 sequences are GTSNPN and SVGIG (reference sequence). V gave up 3 bases and J gave up 7 bases, with 7 bases separating them. This CDR3 spans 12 amino acids.

The CDR3 bases are TGTGCCAGCAGCGTTGACAGGGCGACGTACACCATATATTTT. It codes for CASSVDRATYTIYF. This chain uses TRBV6-6 with TRBJ1-3; TRBD1 matches 7 bases. CDR3 length equals 14 residues. V shed 6 bases and J 8 bases; nucleotides not matched to a gene: 10. Germline lookup yields CDR1 MNHNY and CDR2 SVGAGI (reference sequence).

V is TRBV15 and J is TRBJ2-5, with D tentatively TRBD1 or TRBD2 (5 bases each). Trimming shortened V by 1 base and J by 4 bases, and 10 bases separated the two germline ends. This CDR3 is built from 14 residues. Germline lookup yields CDR1 LNHNV and CDR2 YYDKDF (reference sequence). CDR3 residues: CATSRGAGTETQYF. The CDR3 DNA reads TGTGCCACCAGCAGAGGTGCAGGGACAGAGACCCAGTACTTC.

The V gene is TRBV14, the J gene TRBJ1-2; TRBD1 agrees at 11 bases. This CDR3 has 16 amino acids. Looked up from germline, CDR1 is SGHDN and CDR2 is FVKESK. V shed 1 base and J 3 bases; nucleotides not matched to a gene: 4. CDR3: CASSQAGTGGDYGYTF. The CDR3 bases are TGTGCCAGCAGCCAAGCCGGGACAGGGGGAGACTATGGCTACACCTTC.

This rearrangement joins TRBV5-6 to TRBJ1-1, with 9 bases fitting TRBD1. Losses at the gene ends were 3 bases for V and 1 base for J; bases not matched to a gene: 4. The CDR3 loop spans 15 amino acids. Per germline, CDR1 SGHDT and CDR2 YYEEEE. The CDR3 DNA is TGTGCCAGCAGCTCGCCACAGGGGGCGAACACTGAAGCTTTCTTT. Residues: CASSSPQGANTEAFF.

The chain has TRBV7-6 and TRBJ1-3, with 10 positions matching TRBD1. The CDR3 runs 20 residues. V lost 5 bases and J lost 0; bases outside the gene matches: 16. Germline V CDR1 and CDR2: SGHVS, FNYEAQ. CDR3 coding DNA: TGTGCCAGCAGCATCAGGGACCGGGACAGGGGCTATACCTCTGGAAACACCATATATTTT. This translates into CASSIRDRDRGYTSGNTIYF.

The V gene is TRBV11-2, the J gene TRBJ1-5, with no clear D. Trimming stripped 2 bases from V and 5 bases from J, with 13 bases between. The germline gives CDR1 SGHAT, CDR2 FQNNGV. The CDR3 runs 15 residues. The DNA of the CDR3 is TGTGCCAGCAGCTTATCTTGGGGAGAGGATCAGCCCCAGCATTTT. Its protein product is CASSLSWGEDQPQHF.

The chain employs TRBV25-1 and TRBJ1-1; 8 nucleotides align to TRBD1. The germline gives CDR1 MGHDK, CDR2 SYGVNS. V was clipped by 4 bases and J by 6 bases; unmatched bases: 7. CDR3 length: 14 amino acids. CDR3: CASSGRGRRAEAFF. CDR3 DNA sequence: TGTGCCAGCAGTGGCAGGGGGCGGAGGGCTGAAGCTTTCTTT.

CDR3 bases: TGTGCCAGCAGTCCCGGGACTAGTCGTGAGACCCAGTACTTC. This sequence encodes CASSPGTSRETQYF. The chain joins TRBV6-5 to TRBJ2-5; 8 positions agree with TRBD2. CDR3 length: 14 amino acids. Germline CDR1 and CDR2: MNHEY and SVGAGI. Losses at the gene ends were 5 bases for V and 5 bases for J; bases not matched to a gene: 7.

This chain links TRBV6-4 with TRBJ2-2; weak D call: TRBD2 (5 bases). The CDR3 runs 15 residues. Germline values: CDR1 MRHNA, CDR2 SNTAGT. V was shortened by 6 bases and J by 4 bases, with 15 bases between the two germline ends. CDR3: CASRRTNAGTGELFF. The CDR3 region has the DNA TGTGCCAGCAGACGGACCAACGCGGGCACCGGGGAGCTGTTTTTT.

This chain uses TRBV5-1 with TRBJ2-1; D is unresolved. The V and J ends lost 0 bases and 5 bases respectively, with 12 bases between them. The CDR3 spans 15 residues. CDR1 is SGHRS, CDR2 YFSETQ, per germline. The CDR3 sequence: CASSLGRSSNNEQFF. In DNA form, the CDR3 reads TGCGCCAGCAGCTTGGGGCGATCGTCAAACAATGAGCAGTTCTTC. Looking up the rest from reference TRBV5-1 and TRBJ2-1 gives the full variable domain: KAGVTQTPRYLIKTRGQQVTLSCSPISGHRSVSWYQQTPGQGLQFLFEYFSETQRNKGNFPGRFSGRQFSNSRSEMNVSTLELGDSALYLCASSLGRSSNNEQFFGPGTRLTVL.

The chain combines TRBV5-1 with TRBJ2-3; tentatively, D is TRBD1 (6 bases). V was cut by 0 bases and J by 10 bases, with 9 bases left in between. The CDR3 runs 12 residues. Germline V lookup: CDR1 SGHRS, CDR2 YFSETQ. In DNA, the CDR3 is TGCGCCAGCAGCTTGGGGGACATCGCGCAGTATTTT. Protein sequence: CASSLGDIAQYF.